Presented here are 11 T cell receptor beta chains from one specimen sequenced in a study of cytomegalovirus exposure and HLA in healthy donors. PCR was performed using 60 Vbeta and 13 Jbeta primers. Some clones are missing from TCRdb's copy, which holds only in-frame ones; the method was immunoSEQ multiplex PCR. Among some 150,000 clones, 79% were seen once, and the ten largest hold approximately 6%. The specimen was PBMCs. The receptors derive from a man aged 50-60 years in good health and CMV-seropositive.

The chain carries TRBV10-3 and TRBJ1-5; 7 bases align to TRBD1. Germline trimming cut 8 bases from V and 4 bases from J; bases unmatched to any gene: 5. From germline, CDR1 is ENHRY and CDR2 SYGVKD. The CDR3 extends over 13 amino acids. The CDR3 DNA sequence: TGTGCCATCGACAGGGCCCCGAATCAGCCCCAGCATTTT. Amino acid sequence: CAIDRAPNQPQHF.

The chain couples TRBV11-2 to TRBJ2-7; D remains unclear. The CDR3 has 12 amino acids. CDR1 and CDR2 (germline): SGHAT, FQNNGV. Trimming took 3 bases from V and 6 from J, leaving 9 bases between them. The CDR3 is CASSLAVSEQYF. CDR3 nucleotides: TGTGCCAGCAGCTTGGCGGTAAGCGAGCAGTACTTC. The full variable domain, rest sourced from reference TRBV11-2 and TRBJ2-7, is EAGVAQSPRYKIIEKRQSVAFWCNPISGHATLYWYQQILGQGPKLLIQFQNNGVVDDSQLPKDRFSAERLKGVDSTLKIQPAKLEDSAVYLCASSLAVSEQYFGPGTRLTVT.

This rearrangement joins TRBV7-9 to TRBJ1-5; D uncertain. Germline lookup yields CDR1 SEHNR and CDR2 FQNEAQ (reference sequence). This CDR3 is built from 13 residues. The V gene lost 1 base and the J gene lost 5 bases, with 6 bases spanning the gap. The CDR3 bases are TGTGCCAGCAGCTTAGGAGTGGATCAGCCCCAGCATTTT. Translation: CASSLGVDQPQHF.

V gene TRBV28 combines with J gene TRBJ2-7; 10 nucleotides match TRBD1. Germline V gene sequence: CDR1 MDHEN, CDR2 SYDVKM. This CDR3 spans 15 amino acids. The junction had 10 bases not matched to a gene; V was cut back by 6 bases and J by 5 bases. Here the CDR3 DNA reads TGTGCCAGCAGCGACCCGACAGGGGGCGCGGACGAGCAGTACTTC. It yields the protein CASSDPTGGADEQYF.

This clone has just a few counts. This CDR3 is CASSDESGTGGEKETQYF. The CDR3 bases are TGTGCCAGCAGTGATGAGTCCGGGACAGGGGGGGAGAAAGAGACCCAGTACTTC. The V and J genes are TRBV6-1 and TRBJ2-5, with 11 bases aligning to TRBD1. Germline CDR1 reads MNHNS; CDR2 reads SASEGT. The length of the CDR3 is 18 residues. The V segment lost 3 bases and the J segment 3 bases; nucleotides outside the gene matches: 12.

The CDR3 region has the DNA TGTGCCAGCAGGACAGGGTTGGGCGAAAAACTGTTTTTT. Its protein is CASRTGLGEKLFF. The V gene is TRBV6-1, the J gene TRBJ1-4; 7 bases agree with TRBD1. The CDR3 is 13 amino acids. The germline CDR1 and CDR2 sequences are MNHNS and SASEGT. Trimming took 6 bases from V and 8 from J; bases not matched to a gene: 6.

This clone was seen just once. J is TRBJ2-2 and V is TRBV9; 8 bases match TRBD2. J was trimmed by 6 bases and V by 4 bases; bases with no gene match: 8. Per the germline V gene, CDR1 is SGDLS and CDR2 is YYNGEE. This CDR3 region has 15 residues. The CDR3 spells CASSLGYGGAGELFF. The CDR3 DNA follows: TGTGCCAGCAGCCTAGGGTACGGGGGGGCCGGGGAGCTGTTTTTT.

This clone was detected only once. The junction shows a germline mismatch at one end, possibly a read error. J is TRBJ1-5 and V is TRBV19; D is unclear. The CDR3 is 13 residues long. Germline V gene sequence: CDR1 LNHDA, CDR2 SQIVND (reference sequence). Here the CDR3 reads CASTILGNQPQHF. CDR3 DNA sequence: TGTGCCAGTACTATACTCGGTAATCAGCCCCAGCATTTT.

CDR3 nucleotides: TGTGCCATCACCCAGGGACAGGACGAGCAGTACTTC. Its translation: CAITQGQDEQYF. The rearrangement links TRBV10-3 to TRBJ2-7; TRBD1 matches at 8 bases. Germline-derived CDR1 and CDR2 are ENHRY and SYGVKD. V lost 7 bases and J lost 5; bases outside the gene matches: 4. This CDR3 has 12 amino acids.

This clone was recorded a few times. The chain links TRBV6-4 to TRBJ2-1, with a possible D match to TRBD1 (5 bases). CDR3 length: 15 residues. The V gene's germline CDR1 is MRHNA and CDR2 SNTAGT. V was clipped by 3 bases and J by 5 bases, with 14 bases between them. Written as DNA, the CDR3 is TGTGCCAGCAGTGATTCGGAGACAGACCACAATGAGCAGTTCTTC. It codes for CASSDSETDHNEQFF.

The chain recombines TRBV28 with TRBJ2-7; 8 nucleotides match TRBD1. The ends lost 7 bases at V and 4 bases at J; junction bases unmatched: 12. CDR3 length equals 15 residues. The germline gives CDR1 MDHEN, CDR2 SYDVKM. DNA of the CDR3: TGTGCCAGCACCGTTACAGGGGGTGTCGTTTACGAGCAGTACTTC. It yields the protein CASTVTGGVVYEQYF.